The following is a TCR beta chain sequence with its context. The data originate from a study of blood T cell repertoires in COVID-19. This CDR3 contains 14 residues. Trimming left V 3 bases short and J 9 bases short, with 18 bases between. CDR1 and CDR2 from the germline V gene are GTSNPN and SVGIG (reference sequence). Produced via immunoSEQ multiplex PCR; TCRdb's table is partial and in-frame only. Among 200,000 to 300,000 clones, 80% to 90% were seen once, and the ten largest hold approximately 2.3%. This TCR came from a woman in her forties or fifties with acute or convalescent COVID-19. The chain couples TRBV30 to TRBJ2-4; possible D gene TRBD2, 5 bases. Sequenced input: peripheral blood. CDR3 protein: CAWRRAPMEIIQYF. The CDR3, as DNA: TGTGCCTGGAGGAGGGCCCCCATGGAAATCATTCAGTACTTC.